Below, 16 T cell receptor beta chains from the same sample are listed, as sequenced in a study of OX40 agonist ivuxolimab in advanced cancers. Measured with immunoSEQ multiplex PCR; TCRdb has only the in-frame clones, and not every one. The sample contains 70,000 to 90,000 clones, over 70% of which appear only once. The sample here was CD4+ or CD8+ T cells sorted from blood, taken in a trial of the OX40 agonist ivuxolimab. The receptors originated from an adult with an advanced solid tumor such as melanoma, head and neck, liver or kidney cancer.

The chain is built from TRBV6-1 and TRBJ2-2; D is unclear. The CDR3 covers 15 residues. The germline gives CDR1 MNHNS, CDR2 SASEGT. With 5 bases removed from V and 7 bases from J, the gap between germline ends came to 17 bases. This CDR3 is CASSRDRTDVGELFF. DNA of the CDR3: TGTGCCAGCAGTCGTGACCGGACCGATGTCGGGGAGCTGTTTTTT.

J is TRBJ1-4 and V is TRBV10-3; D is possibly TRBD1 (6 bases). This CDR3 contains 13 residues. V gave up 10 bases and J gave up 2 bases, with 11 bases separating them. Germline values: CDR1 ENHRY, CDR2 SYGVKD. CDR3 in DNA: TGTGCCACAACGGGGGGCACTAATGAAAAACTGTTTTTT. Residues: CATTGGTNEKLFF.

The J gene is TRBJ2-1, the V gene TRBV18; 12 bases match TRBD2. V lost 6 bases to trimming and J lost 9 bases; unmatched junction nucleotides: 15. Germline-derived CDR1 and CDR2 are KGHSH and LQKENI. The CDR3 covers 17 residues. The CDR3 DNA is TGTGCCAGCTCCCGCCAAGGACTAGCGGGGACGAAGGGTGAGCAGTTCTTC. Amino acid sequence: CASSRQGLAGTKGEQFF.

This clone has only one observation. This chain connects TRBV19 to TRBJ1-1, with unresolved D. CDR3 length: 13 residues. Germline lookup yields CDR1 LNHDA and CDR2 SQIVND (reference sequence). The V and J ends lost 4 bases and 1 base respectively, with 7 bases between them. CDR3 in DNA: TGTGCCAGTAGTACGACACCGAACACTGAAGCTTTCTTT. Translation: CASSTTPNTEAFF.

This sequence joins TRBV19 and TRBJ1-5; D might be TRBD1 (6 bases). There are 15 residues in the CDR3. Trimming left V 3 bases short and J 0 bases short, with 9 bases between. CDR1 and CDR2 from the germline V gene are LNHDA and SQIVND (reference sequence). CDR3 sequence: CASSIPGDSNQPQHF. For the CDR3, the DNA is TGTGCCAGTAGTATTCCAGGGGATAGCAATCAGCCCCAGCATTTT. Using reference TRBV19 and TRBJ1-5 for the parts outside the CDR3, the full variable domain is DGGITQSPKYLFRKEGQNVTLSCEQNLNHDAMYWYRQDPGQGLRLIYYSQIVNDFQKGDIAEGYSVSREKKESFPLTVTSAQKNPTAFYLCASSIPGDSNQPQHFGDGTRLSIL.

This sequence joins TRBV2 and TRBJ1-4, with a tentative D call TRBD1 (6 bases). The V gene lost 8 bases and the J gene lost 4 bases, with 14 bases spanning the gap. Germline CDR1 SNHLY, CDR2 FYNNEI. This CDR3 contains 14 residues. As DNA, the CDR3 is TGTGCCAGCGAAAAGGGAGGGGGTAATGAAAAACTGTTTTTT. Translated, it gives CASEKGGGNEKLFF.

The chain joins TRBV7-9 to TRBJ1-1, with a tentative D call TRBD1 (6 bases). V was clipped by 6 bases and J by 4 bases, with 12 bases between them. CDR3 length equals 13 residues. Germline CDR1 SEHNR, CDR2 FQNEAQ (reference sequence). The CDR3 DNA reads as TGTGCCAGCAGGTCGCAGGGGTTCACTGAAGCTTTCTTT. As protein: CASRSQGFTEAFF.

This clone was seen a handful of times. The chain is built from TRBV5-5 and TRBJ2-7; TRBD2 might be the D (5 bases). Germline V lookup: CDR1 SGHKS, CDR2 YYEKEE (reference sequence). The V end was cut by 2 bases, the J end by 0 bases, with 15 bases between. The CDR3 spans 16 residues. The CDR3 reads CASSFRFGVSSYEQYF. As DNA, the CDR3 is TGTGCCAGCAGCTTTCGTTTCGGGGTCAGCTCCTACGAGCAGTACTTC.

Here the CDR3 DNA reads TGCGCCAGCAGCATCCCAGATGGAAGGGGCGAGCAGTACTTC. It encodes CASSIPDGRGEQYF. This sequence joins TRBV4-1 and TRBJ2-7, with TRBD1 as a possible D gene (5 bases). Trimming stripped 5 bases from V and 6 bases from J, with 17 bases between. Germline values: CDR1 MGHRA, CDR2 YSYEKL. This CDR3 comprises 14 residues.

The chain uses TRBV5-1 and TRBJ1-3; tentative D call: TRBD1 (5 bases). This CDR3 comprises 14 residues. Germline V gene sequence: CDR1 SGHRS, CDR2 YFSETQ. Trimming took 1 base from V and 3 from J, leaving 8 bases between them. As DNA, the CDR3 is TGCGCCAGCAGCTTGTGGGGCGGTGGAAACACCATATATTTT. Translating it yields CASSLWGGGNTIYF.

For this clone: A single base is all that separates this from a far larger clone, so a read error is likely. This chain connects TRBV1 to TRBJ2-3; the table's D call of TRBD1 was not tested on the DNA. TRBV1 is deemed a pseudogene. This CDR3 spans 15 amino acids. DNA of the CDR3: TGCACCAGCAGCCCTGAGGGACAGCCTAGGGATACGCAGTATTTT. This gives the protein CTSSPEGQPRDTQYF.

In the case of this clone: Other DNA sequences in this sample translate to the same CDR3. The V gene is TRBV5-8, the J gene TRBJ2-5; D gene ambiguous. Germline V gene lookup returns CDR1 SGHTS and CDR2 YDEGEE. V dropped 1 base and J dropped 1 base, with 8 bases sitting between them. The CDR3 sequence is 14 residues long. CDR3 loop: CASSLSALQETQYF. CDR3 nucleotides: TGTGCCAGCAGCTTGTCGGCCCTCCAAGAGACCCAGTACTTC.

The CDR3 here is CASSYPKVRGGSNTGELFF. CDR3 sequence (DNA): TGTGCCAGCAGCTACCCGAAGGTCCGGGGGGGCTCGAACACCGGGGAGCTGTTTTTT. The V gene is TRBV7-9, the J gene TRBJ2-2, with 8 bases fitting TRBD2. The CDR3 runs to 19 residues. CDR1 and CDR2 (germline): SEHNR, FQNEAQ (reference sequence). Unmatched junction bases numbered 13, after V lost 4 bases and J lost 0 bases.

The genes are TRBV2 and TRBJ2-7; 12 positions agree with TRBD2. Germline V gene data show CDR1 as SNHLY and CDR2 as FYNNEI. Losses at the gene ends were 4 bases for V and 3 bases for J; bases not matched to a gene: 4. CDR3 length: 15 residues. CDR3 coding DNA: TGTGCCAGCAGTGCCGGACTAGCGGGGAACTACGAGCAGTACTTC. Translation gives CASSAGLAGNYEQYF.

This clone was picked up one time. V and J are TRBV6-5 and TRBJ2-7; possibly TRBD2 for D (6 bases). Trimming removed 5 bases from V and 6 bases from J, with 14 bases in between. Germline CDR1 reads MNHEY; CDR2 reads SVGAGI. The CDR3 runs to 13 residues. For the CDR3, the DNA is TGTGCCAGCAGTGTGGCGACTAGTCGCGAGCAGTACTTC. It codes for CASSVATSREQYF.

The chain is built from TRBV11-2 and TRBJ1-5; D unclear. The CDR3 spans 16 residues. V lost 1 base and J lost 1, with 11 bases in between. From germline, CDR1 is SGHAT and CDR2 FQNNGV. The CDR3 loop reads CASSLAPIRSNQPQHF. The CDR3 DNA reads TGTGCCAGCAGCTTAGCACCGATCAGGAGCAATCAGCCCCAGCATTTT.